Listed here is a single T cell receptor (beta chain). The antigen is undetermined. The sample originates from a study of response to subunit inactivated influenza vaccine. Regarding the study as a whole: There was a suggestion from the authors that each seasonal influenza vaccination recruits few new T cells.

Using its own MiXCR run on the RT-PCR reads, TCRdb lists one record per CDR3 protein. The table records around 580,000 distinct CDR3 sequences, approximately 15% of them present only once. This CDR3 region has 12 residues. V was clipped by 8 bases and J by 3 bases, with 11 bases between them. Germline V gives CDR1 SGHAT, CDR2 FQNNGV. The material sequenced was PBMCs from blood, taken 12 days after vaccination. The sequence derives from a man in his fifties or sixties who received an inactivated influenza vaccine. The chain uses TRBV11-2 and TRBJ2-7; D gene uncertain. CDR3 sequence (DNA): TGTGCCAGCGTAGAGGAACTCTACGAGCAGTACTTC. This codes for CASVEELYEQYF. Combining the CDR3 with reference TRBV11-2 and TRBJ2-7 gives the whole variable domain EAGVAQSPRYKIIEKRQSVAFWCNPISGHATLYWYQQILGQGPKLLIQFQNNGVVDDSQLPKDRFSAERLKGVDSTLKIQPAKLEDSAVYLCASVEELYEQYFGPGTRLTVT.